The 26 T cell receptor beta chains reported below all come from one sample, sequenced in a study of T cells in Graves' hyperthyroidism and ophthalmopathy. Amplified TCR beta CDR3 regions came from RNA transcripts. First-round RT-PCR targeting the TCR CDR3 was performed with the HTBI primer set. MiXCR was run by TCRdb on the multiplex PCR reads, yielding one entry per CDR3 protein. The sample gives 500,000 to 750,000 distinct CDR3 sequences, 13% to 15% of which show up once; 6.5% to 9% is in the top ten. The sample was blood. The receptors come from a woman between 18 and 29 years old with Graves' ophthalmopathy.

This clonotype was seen many times. The CDR3 DNA sequence: TGTGCCAGCAGCGAGGGACTCCTCAATGAGCAGTTCTTC. It translates to CASSEGLLNEQFF. The chain has TRBV7-9 and TRBJ2-1; D perhaps matches TRBD2 (6 bases). The CDR3 sequence is 13 residues long. CDR1 and CDR2 (germline): SEHNR, FQNEAQ (reference sequence). The germline V and J ends were trimmed by 5 bases and 6 bases, with 11 bases remaining between them. Together with reference TRBV7-9 and TRBJ2-1, the CDR3 gives the full variable domain: DTGVSQNPRHKITKRGQNVTFRCDPISEHNRLYWYRQTLGQGPEFLTYFQNEAQLEKSRLLSDRFSAERPKGSFSTLEIQRTEQGDSAMYLCASSEGLLNEQFFGPGTRLTVL.

The chain uses TRBV15 and TRBJ1-3; no firm D call. Germline loops: CDR1 LNHNV, CDR2 YYDKDF (reference sequence). The CDR3 length is 16 residues. Trimming removed 3 bases from V and 0 bases from J, with 12 bases in between. The CDR3 protein is CATSSGSISSGNTIYF. The CDR3 coding sequence is TGTGCCACCAGCAGCGGTTCAATTTCCTCTGGAAACACCATATATTTT.

This clonotype has just one count. A read error is possible here, since a much larger clone lies one base away. The chain combines TRBV30 with TRBJ2-7; 9 nucleotides match TRBD2. The CDR3 runs 14 residues. The V gene's germline CDR1 is GTSNPN and CDR2 SVGIG (reference sequence). J lost 3 bases, V lost 5 bases, and 8 bases had no gene match. The CDR3 protein is CAWRTGTSCYEQYF. The CDR3 coding sequence is TGTGCCTGGCGGACCGGGACTAGCTGCTACGAGCAGTACTTC.

At least ten counts were recorded for this clonotype. The V call is TRBV5-1, the J call TRBJ2-1, with a possible D match to TRBD1 (5 bases). Germline V gives CDR1 SGHRS, CDR2 YFSETQ. CDR3 size: 14 residues. The V gene lost 6 bases and the J gene lost 0 bases, with 10 bases spanning the gap. CDR3 DNA: TGCGCCAGCACCGTTCAGGGCTCCTACAATGAGCAGTTCTTC. Its translation is CASTVQGSYNEQFF. Full variable domain (outside the CDR3, taken from reference TRBV5-1 and TRBJ2-1): KAGVTQTPRYLIKTRGQQVTLSCSPISGHRSVSWYQQTPGQGLQFLFEYFSETQRNKGNFPGRFSGRQFSNSRSEMNVSTLELGDSALYLCASTVQGSYNEQFFGPGTRLTVL.

In this sample, this clonotype turned up many times. V is TRBV12-5 and J is TRBJ2-1; D is uncertain. V lost 5 bases and J 7 bases, leaving 9 bases between the germline ends. The germline CDR1 and CDR2 sequences are LGHNT and FRNRAP. The CDR3 is 12 amino acids. CDR3 in amino acids: CASGALTNEQFF. The CDR3 region has the DNA TGTGCTAGTGGTGCGCTGACGAATGAGCAGTTCTTC.

The chain uses TRBV20-1 and TRBJ2-1; a possible D gene is TRBD2 (6 bases). The CDR3 is 14 amino acids. V dropped 6 bases and J dropped 1 base, with 13 bases sitting between them. Germline lookup yields CDR1 DFQATT and CDR2 SNEGSKA (reference sequence). The CDR3 DNA reads TGCAGTGCCCAGGGACTTGCTTCCTACAATGAGCAGTTCTTC. Protein product: CSAQGLASYNEQFF.

This clonotype was picked up many times. The chain has TRBV5-1 and TRBJ2-3; 11 bases match TRBD2. Germline CDR1 reads SGHRS; CDR2 reads YFSETQ. The CDR3 runs to 15 residues. The junction had 11 bases not matched to a gene; V was cut back by 6 bases and J by 8 bases. Written as DNA, the CDR3 is TGCGCCAGCACTCCCGGGACTAGCGGCTCTGGTACGCAGTATTTT. Amino acids: CASTPGTSGSGTQYF.

On this clonotype itself: This may arise from a read error, as a much more abundant clone is one base away. This chain joins TRBV7-3 and TRBJ2-5; the D is unclear. Trimming cost V 8 bases and J 2 bases, with 18 bases left between them. Germline CDR1 is SGHTA and CDR2 is FQGTGA. This CDR3 is 15 amino acids long. DNA of the CDR3: TGTGCCAGCGGCCCCGGCTTGGGCGGTCAAGAGACCCAGTACTTC. It encodes CASGPGLGGQETQYF.

This clonotype was seen a few times. This sequence joins TRBV27 and TRBJ2-7; D is unclear. The CDR3 loop spans 14 amino acids. CDR1 is MNHEY and CDR2 is SMNVEV in the germline V gene (reference sequence). Trimming took 3 bases from V and 6 from J, leaving 15 bases between them. The CDR3 nucleotides read TGTGCCAGCAGTTTGGGCCTGGTGGTCCCCGAGCAGTACTTC. Translated: CASSLGLVVPEQYF.

V is TRBV2 and J is TRBJ2-7; 12 nucleotides agree with TRBD2. Germline V gene data show CDR1 as SNHLY and CDR2 as FYNNEI. J gave up 5 bases and V 7 bases, and 6 bases lay outside the gene matches. The CDR3 covers 14 residues. The chain's CDR3 is CASTLAGGPHEQYF. DNA of the CDR3: TGTGCCAGCACCCTAGCGGGAGGGCCCCACGAGCAGTACTTC.

The chain uses TRBV6-1 and TRBJ2-5; TRBD1 aligns across 8 bases. The germline V gene encodes CDR1 MNHNS and CDR2 SASEGT. There are 14 residues in the CDR3. With V trimmed by 6 bases and J by 6 bases, 9 bases remained unmatched. The CDR3 loop reads CASRWTGRVKTQYF. Here the CDR3 DNA reads TGTGCCAGCAGGTGGACAGGGCGCGTGAAGACCCAGTACTTC.

This clonotype was counted many times. V usage is TRBV11-3 and J usage is TRBJ2-4; D may be TRBD1 (6 bases). This CDR3 spans 14 amino acids. Germline V gene sequence: CDR1 SGHNT, CDR2 YENEEA. V shed 9 bases and J shed 6 bases, with 18 bases lying between them. The CDR3 coding sequence is TGTGCCAGTGGGATAGGGGACATCTCAAACATTCAGTACTTC. Residues: CASGIGDISNIQYF.

The chain couples TRBV5-6 to TRBJ2-7; 7 bases match TRBD1. The CDR3 has 13 residues. Trimming took 3 bases from V and 4 from J; bases not matched to a gene: 4. Germline assignment: CDR1 SGHDT and CDR2 YYEEEE. The CDR3 here is CASSSGQVYEQYF. The CDR3 region has the DNA TGTGCCAGCAGCTCCGGACAGGTGTACGAGCAGTACTTC.

The rearrangement links TRBV7-3 to TRBJ2-1, with TRBD2 identical over 11 bases. The length of the CDR3 is 16 residues. The V gene's germline CDR1 is SGHTA and CDR2 FQGTGA. The V segment lost 4 bases and the J segment 15 bases; nucleotides outside the gene matches: 17. This CDR3 is CASSSSLAGGRSEVFF. The CDR3 DNA is TGTGCCAGCAGCTCAAGCCTAGCGGGAGGCCGGTCTGAGGTGTTCTTC.

This clonotype was recorded many times. J is TRBJ2-3 and V is TRBV18; D uncertain. CDR1 is KGHSH, CDR2 LQKENI, per germline. The CDR3 loop spans 15 amino acids. The ends were cut back, 1 base at V and 2 bases at J, with 10 bases in the middle. The CDR3 sequence: CASSPRAVLTDTQYF. Written as DNA, the CDR3 is TGTGCCAGCTCACCACGGGCAGTACTCACAGATACGCAGTATTTT.

This clonotype was observed a handful of times. This chain joins TRBV9 and TRBJ2-3; D uncertain. CDR1 and CDR2 (germline): SGDLS, YYNGEE. Between the trimmed V and J ends, which lost 0 bases and 1 base, there was a span of 6 bases. CDR3 length: 14 residues. Here the CDR3 DNA reads TGTGCCAGCAGCGTAGAACTCGGCACAGATACGCAGTATTTT. Protein product: CASSVELGTDTQYF.

This clonotype has ten or more counts. This chain joins TRBV7-9 and TRBJ2-2; D unclear. Trimming stripped 5 bases from V and 3 bases from J, with 22 bases between. This CDR3 is built from 18 residues. Germline assignment: CDR1 SEHNR and CDR2 FQNEAQ (reference sequence). CDR3 DNA: TGTGCCAGCAGCCGCCGCAAAGGATTTCCCTGGCACACCGGGGAGCTGTTTTTT. Protein: CASSRRKGFPWHTGELFF.

In its sample, this clonotype was seen many times. The chain is built from TRBV5-8 and TRBJ2-7; a possible D gene is TRBD1 (6 bases). The CDR3 sequence is 14 residues long. The V end lost 4 bases, the J end lost 4 bases, and 15 bases lay between the germline ends. Germline-derived CDR1 and CDR2 are SGHTS and YDEGEE. The CDR3 region has the DNA TGTGCCAGCAGCCGCCGGGGCAGGGGATACGAGCAGTACTTC. Translated: CASSRRGRGYEQYF. Using reference TRBV5-8 and TRBJ2-7 for the parts outside the CDR3, the full variable domain is EAGVTQSPTHLIKTRGQQATLRCSPISGHTSVYWYQQALGLGLQFLLWYDEGEERNRGNFPPRFSGRQFPNYSSELNVNALELEDSALYLCASSRRGRGYEQYFGPGTRLTVT.

V gene TRBV5-5 combines with J gene TRBJ2-1, with 9 bases fitting TRBD1. Germline V lookup: CDR1 SGHKS, CDR2 YYEKEE (reference sequence). This CDR3 spans 15 amino acids. V shed 0 bases, J shed 4 bases, and the junction held 2 bases outside the gene matches. The CDR3 nucleotides read TGTGCCAGCAGCTTGGGGGACAGGGATTACAATGAGCAGTTCTTC. As protein: CASSLGDRDYNEQFF. Full variable domain (rest looked up from reference TRBV5-5 and TRBJ2-1): DAGVTQSPTHLIKTRGQQVTLRCSPISGHKSVSWYQQVLGQGPQFIFQYYEKEERGRGNFPDRFSARQFPNYSSELNVNALLLGDSALYLCASSLGDRDYNEQFFGPGTRLTVL.

This clonotype was recorded at least ten times. CDR3: CASSPTGGPTDTQYF. In DNA, the CDR3 is TGTGCCAGCAGCCCGACAGGGGGTCCCACAGATACGCAGTATTTT. V and J are TRBV12-3 or TRBV12-4 and TRBJ2-3, with 9 bases matching TRBD1. With V trimmed by 6 bases and J by 2 bases, 6 bases remained unmatched. This CDR3 is 15 amino acids long.

Ten or more counts support this clonotype. This chain joins TRBV28 and TRBJ1-5; D remains unclear. CDR3 size: 16 residues. Trimming shortened V by 10 bases and J by 3 bases, and 22 bases separated the two germline ends. CDR1 and CDR2 (germline): MDHEN, SYDVKM. The CDR3 sequence: CATTPYVGSFNQPQHF. CDR3 nucleotides: TGTGCCACAACACCCTACGTCGGGAGTTTCAATCAGCCCCAGCATTTT.

This clonotype was counted many times. The genes are TRBV28 and TRBJ1-2, with 10 nucleotides matching TRBD1. Germline CDR1 and CDR2: MDHEN and SYDVKM. The CDR3 loop spans 19 amino acids. J was trimmed by 1 base and V by 4 bases; bases with no gene match: 15. CDR3 in DNA: TGTGCCAGCAGTTCCCTTACTCTATCGACAGGGGGCGATAACTATGGCTACACCTTC. Translated: CASSSLTLSTGGDNYGYTF.

This clonotype was seen at least ten times. The chain is built from TRBV5-5 and TRBJ2-3; no reliable D call. The CDR3 has 11 amino acids. V dropped 0 bases and J dropped 10 bases, with 6 bases sitting between them. CDR1 SGHKS and CDR2 YYEKEE come from the germline V gene (reference sequence). The CDR3 DNA reads TGTGCCAGCAGCTTGGCCGAGGCGCAGTATTTT. Translating it yields CASSLAEAQYF.

This clonotype was observed at least ten times. The CDR3 DNA sequence: TGCAGTGCTACCTTCCCTAGCGGTTTCGGCACAGATACGCAGTATTTT. This sequence encodes CSATFPSGFGTDTQYF. V usage is TRBV20-1 and J usage is TRBJ2-3; 7 nucleotides agree with TRBD2. Trimming at V came to 4 bases and at J to 1 base, leaving 11 bases not matched to a gene. The CDR3 has 16 amino acids. CDR1 and CDR2 (germline): DFQATT, SNEGSKA (reference sequence).

The chain links TRBV6-1 to TRBJ1-2, with TRBD1 matching over 7 bases. CDR3 size: 13 residues. After removal of 5 bases from V and 8 bases from J, the junction contained 8 bases not matched to a gene. Looked up from germline, CDR1 is MNHNS and CDR2 is SASEGT. The CDR3 coding sequence is TGTGCCAGCAGTCACGACAGGGAAGGAGGCTACACCTTC. Translation gives CASSHDREGGYTF.

This clonotype showed up just a few times. Its ends do not fully match the called genes, so a read error is possible. The V gene is TRBV12-3 or TRBV12-4, the J gene TRBJ2-1; D unclear. The length of the CDR3 is 14 residues. The chain's CDR3 is CASSLSLHSNERFF. In DNA, the CDR3 is TGTGCCAGCAGTTTATCTCTCCACAGCAATGAGCGGTTCTTC.